Only one count was recorded for the clone carrying this T cell receptor (beta chain). This sample stems from a study of identical twins. CDR3 size: 13 residues. The V end lost 5 bases, the J end lost 8 bases, and 11 bases lay between the germline ends. The germline V gene encodes CDR1 KGHDR and CDR2 SFDVKD. TCRdb reprocessed the 5' RACE reads with MiXCR, giving one entry per CDR3 protein. The profile shows 1,800,000 or so distinct CDR3 sequences, 32% of them singletons. The TCR comes from a newborn girl in good health. Sequenced input: cord blood. J is TRBJ1-4 and V is TRBV24-1; D is unresolved. CDR3 coding DNA: TGTGCCACCAGTGGACCCCTTGGGGAAAAACTGTTTTTT. Translating it yields CATSGPLGEKLFF.